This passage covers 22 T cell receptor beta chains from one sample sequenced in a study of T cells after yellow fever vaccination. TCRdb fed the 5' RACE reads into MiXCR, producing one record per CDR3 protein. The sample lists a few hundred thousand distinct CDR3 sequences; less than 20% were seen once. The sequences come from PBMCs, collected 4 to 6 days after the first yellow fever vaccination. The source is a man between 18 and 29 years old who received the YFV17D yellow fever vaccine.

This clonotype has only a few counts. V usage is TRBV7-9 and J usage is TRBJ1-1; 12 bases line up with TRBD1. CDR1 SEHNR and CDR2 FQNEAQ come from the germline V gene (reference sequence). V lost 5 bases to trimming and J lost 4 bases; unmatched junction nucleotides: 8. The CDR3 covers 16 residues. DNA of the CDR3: TGTGCCAGCAGCCGGGACAGGGGGCGCGAGGGCACTGAAGCTTTCTTT. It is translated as CASSRDRGREGTEAFF. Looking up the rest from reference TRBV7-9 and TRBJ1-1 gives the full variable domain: DTGVSQNPRHKITKRGQNVTFRCDPISEHNRLYWYRQTLGQGPEFLTYFQNEAQLEKSRLLSDRFSAERPKGSFSTLEIQRTEQGDSAMYLCASSRDRGREGTEAFFGQGTRLTVV.

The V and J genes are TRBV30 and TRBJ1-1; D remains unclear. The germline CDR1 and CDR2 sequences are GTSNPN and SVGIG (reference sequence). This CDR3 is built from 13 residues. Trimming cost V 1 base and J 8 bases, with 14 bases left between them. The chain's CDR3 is CAWSAQRPGEAFF. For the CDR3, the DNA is TGTGCCTGGAGTGCCCAAAGACCGGGGGAAGCTTTCTTT. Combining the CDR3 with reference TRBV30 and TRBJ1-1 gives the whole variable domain SQTIHQWPATLVQPVGSPLSLECTVEGTSNPNLYWYRQAAGRGLQLLFYSVGIGQISSEVPQNLSASRPQDRQFILSSKKLLLSDSGFYLCAWSAQRPGEAFFGQGTRLTVV.

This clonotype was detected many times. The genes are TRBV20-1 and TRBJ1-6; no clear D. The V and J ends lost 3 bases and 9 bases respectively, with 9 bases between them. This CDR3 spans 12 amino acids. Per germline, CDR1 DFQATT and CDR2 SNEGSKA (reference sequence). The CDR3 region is CSARGNSSPLHF. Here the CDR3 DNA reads TGCAGTGCTAGGGGGAATAGTTCACCCCTCCACTTT.

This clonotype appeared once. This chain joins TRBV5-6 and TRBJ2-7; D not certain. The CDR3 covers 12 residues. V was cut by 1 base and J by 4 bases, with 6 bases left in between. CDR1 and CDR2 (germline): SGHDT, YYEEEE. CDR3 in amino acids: CASSLFRYEQYF. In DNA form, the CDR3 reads TGTGCCAGCAGCTTGTTCCGATACGAGCAGTACTTC.

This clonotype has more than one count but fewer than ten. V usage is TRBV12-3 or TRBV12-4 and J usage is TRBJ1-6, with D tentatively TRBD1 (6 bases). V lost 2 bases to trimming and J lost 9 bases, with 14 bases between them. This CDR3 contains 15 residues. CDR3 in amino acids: CASSLLWAGASPLHF. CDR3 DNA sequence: TGTGCCAGCAGTTTACTGTGGGCAGGGGCTTCACCCCTCCACTTT.

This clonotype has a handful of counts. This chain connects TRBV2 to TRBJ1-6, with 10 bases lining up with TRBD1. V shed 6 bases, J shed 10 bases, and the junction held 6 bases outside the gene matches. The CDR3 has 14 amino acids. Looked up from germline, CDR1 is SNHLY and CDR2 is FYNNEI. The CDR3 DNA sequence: TGTGCCAGCAGCCCAAGGACAGGGGGATCACCCCTCCACTTT. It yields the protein CASSPRTGGSPLHF.

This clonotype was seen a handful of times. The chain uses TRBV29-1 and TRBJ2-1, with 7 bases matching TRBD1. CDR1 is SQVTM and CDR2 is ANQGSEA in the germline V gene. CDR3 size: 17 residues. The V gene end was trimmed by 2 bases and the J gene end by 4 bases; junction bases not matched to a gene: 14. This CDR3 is CSVELGVDRVVYNEQFF. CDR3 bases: TGCAGCGTTGAACTTGGGGTCGACAGGGTGGTTTACAATGAGCAGTTCTTC.

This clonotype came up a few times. CDR3 bases: TGTGCCAGCAGCCAAGTGGGGGCCGGGAGGGGGTACACTGAAGCTTTCTTT. As protein: CASSQVGAGRGYTEAFF. V gene TRBV4-2 combines with J gene TRBJ1-1; D may be TRBD1 (6 bases). The CDR3 runs 17 residues. Trimming took off 1 base at V and 3 bases at J, with 18 bases between the two ends. The germline gives CDR1 LGHNA, CDR2 YNFKEQ.

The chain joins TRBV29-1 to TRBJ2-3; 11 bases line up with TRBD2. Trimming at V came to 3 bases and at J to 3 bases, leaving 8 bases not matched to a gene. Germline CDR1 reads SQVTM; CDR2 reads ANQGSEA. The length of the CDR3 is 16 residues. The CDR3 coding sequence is TGCAGCGTTGATATAGCGGGGGGGCCGGGGACAGATACGCAGTATTTT. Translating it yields CSVDIAGGPGTDTQYF.

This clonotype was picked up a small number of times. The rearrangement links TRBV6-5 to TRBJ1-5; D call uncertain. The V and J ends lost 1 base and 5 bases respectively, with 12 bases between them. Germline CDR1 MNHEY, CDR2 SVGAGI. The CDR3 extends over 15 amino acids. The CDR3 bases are TGTGCCAGCAGTTACTTCCCTGGCCGAGATCAGCCCCAGCATTTT. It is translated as CASSYFPGRDQPQHF.

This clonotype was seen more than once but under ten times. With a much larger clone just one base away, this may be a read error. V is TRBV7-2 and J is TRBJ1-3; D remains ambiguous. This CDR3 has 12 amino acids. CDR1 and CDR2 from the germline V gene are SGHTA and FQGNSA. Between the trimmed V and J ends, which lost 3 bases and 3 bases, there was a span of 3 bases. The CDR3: CASSFYGNTIYF. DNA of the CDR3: TGTGCCAGCAGCTTCTATGGAAACACCATATATTTT. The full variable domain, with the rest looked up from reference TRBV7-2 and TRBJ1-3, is GAGVSQSPSNKVTEKGKDVELRCDPISGHTALYWYRQSLGQGLEFLIYFQGNSAPDKSGLPSDRFSAERTGGSVSTLTIQRTQQEDSAVYLCASSFYGNTIYFGEGSWLTVV.

The CDR3 is CASTRGDGTDTQYF. The CDR3 DNA is TGTGCCAGCACGCGGGGGGATGGCACAGATACGCAGTATTTT. The gene calls are TRBV13 and TRBJ2-3; 8 nucleotides agree with TRBD2. The V gene end was trimmed by 7 bases and the J gene end by 1 base; junction bases not matched to a gene: 4. The V gene's germline CDR1 is PRHDT and CDR2 FYEKMQ (reference sequence). The length of the CDR3 is 14 residues.

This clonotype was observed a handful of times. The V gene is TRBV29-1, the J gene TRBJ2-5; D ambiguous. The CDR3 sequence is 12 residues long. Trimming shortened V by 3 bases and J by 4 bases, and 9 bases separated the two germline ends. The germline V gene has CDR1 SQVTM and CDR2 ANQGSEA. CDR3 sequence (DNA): TGCAGCGTTGACGGCCGCCTAGAGACCCAGTACTTC. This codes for CSVDGRLETQYF.

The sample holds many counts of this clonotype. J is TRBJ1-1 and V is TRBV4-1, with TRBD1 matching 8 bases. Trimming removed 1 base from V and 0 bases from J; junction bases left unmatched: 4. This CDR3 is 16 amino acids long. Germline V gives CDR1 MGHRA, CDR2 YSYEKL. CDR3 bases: TGCGCCAGCAGCCAAGCGGACAGGGTTATGAACACTGAAGCTTTCTTT. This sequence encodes CASSQADRVMNTEAFF.

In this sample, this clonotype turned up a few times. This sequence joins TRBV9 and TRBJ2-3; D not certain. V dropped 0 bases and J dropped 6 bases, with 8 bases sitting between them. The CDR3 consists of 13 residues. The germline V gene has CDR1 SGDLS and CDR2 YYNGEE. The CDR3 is CASSVDAWDTQYF. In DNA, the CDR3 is TGTGCCAGCAGCGTAGATGCGTGGGATACGCAGTATTTT.

CDR3 amino acids: CASSYSLPDTQYF. CDR3 DNA: TGTGCCAGCAGTTATTCCCTCCCAGATACGCAGTATTTT. V usage is TRBV6-2 or TRBV6-3 and J usage is TRBJ2-3; D ambiguous. V was cut by 3 bases and J by 4 bases, with 8 bases left in between. CDR1 MNHEY and CDR2 SVGEGT come from the germline V gene. This CDR3 region has 13 residues.

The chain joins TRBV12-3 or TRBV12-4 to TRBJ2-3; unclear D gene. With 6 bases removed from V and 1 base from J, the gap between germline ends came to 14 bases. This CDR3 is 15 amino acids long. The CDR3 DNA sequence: TGTGCCAGCAGCCCTGTAGGGATGGGCACAGATACGCAGTATTTT. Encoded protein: CASSPVGMGTDTQYF.

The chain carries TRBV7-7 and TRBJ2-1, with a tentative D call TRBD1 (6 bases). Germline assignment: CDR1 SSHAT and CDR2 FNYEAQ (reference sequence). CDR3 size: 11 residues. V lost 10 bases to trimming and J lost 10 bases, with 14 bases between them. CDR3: CATSSGAEQFF. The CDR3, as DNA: TGTGCCACAAGCTCAGGGGCCGAGCAGTTCTTC. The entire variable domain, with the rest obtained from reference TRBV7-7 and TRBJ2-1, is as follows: GAGVSQSPRYKVTKRGQDVTLRCDPISSHATLYWYQQALGQGPEFLTYFNYEAQPDKSGLPSDRFSAERPEGSISTLTIQRTEQRDSAMYRCATSSGAEQFFGPGTRLTVL.

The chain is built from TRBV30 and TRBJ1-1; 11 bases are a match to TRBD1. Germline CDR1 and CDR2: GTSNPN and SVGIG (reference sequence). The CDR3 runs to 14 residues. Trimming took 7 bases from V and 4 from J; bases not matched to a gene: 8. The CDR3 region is CASTSGQGATEAFF. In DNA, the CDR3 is TGTGCCTCCACCTCCGGACAGGGGGCCACTGAAGCTTTCTTT. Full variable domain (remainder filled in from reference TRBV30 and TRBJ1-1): SQTIHQWPATLVQPVGSPLSLECTVEGTSNPNLYWYRQAAGRGLQLLFYSVGIGQISSEVPQNLSASRPQDRQFILSSKKLLLSDSGFYLCASTSGQGATEAFFGQGTRLTVV.

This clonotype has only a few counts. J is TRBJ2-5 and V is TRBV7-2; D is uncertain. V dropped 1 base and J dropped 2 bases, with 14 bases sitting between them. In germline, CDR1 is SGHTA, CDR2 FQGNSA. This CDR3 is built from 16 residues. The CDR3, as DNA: TGTGCCAGCAGCTTAGAATCTAGACTTAGACAAGAGACCCAGTACTTC. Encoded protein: CASSLESRLRQETQYF. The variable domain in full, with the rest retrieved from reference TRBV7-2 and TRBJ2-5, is GAGVSQSPSNKVTEKGKDVELRCDPISGHTALYWYRQSLGQGLEFLIYFQGNSAPDKSGLPSDRFSAERTGGSVSTLTIQRTQQEDSAVYLCASSLESRLRQETQYFGPGTRLLVL.

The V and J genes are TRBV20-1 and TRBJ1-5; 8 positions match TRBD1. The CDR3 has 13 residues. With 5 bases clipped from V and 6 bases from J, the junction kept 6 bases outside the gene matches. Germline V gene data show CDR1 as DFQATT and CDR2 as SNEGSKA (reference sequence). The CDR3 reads CSAPPGGTQPQHF. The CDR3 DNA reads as TGCAGTGCTCCCCCAGGGGGCACTCAGCCCCAGCATTTT.

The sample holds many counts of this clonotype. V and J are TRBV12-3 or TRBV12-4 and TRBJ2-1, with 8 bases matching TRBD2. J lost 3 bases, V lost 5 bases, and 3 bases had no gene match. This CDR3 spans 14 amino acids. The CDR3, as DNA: TGTGCCAGCAGTCGGCTAGCGGGCTACAATGAGCAGTTCTTC. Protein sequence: CASSRLAGYNEQFF.